The clone carrying this TCR beta chain was counted a few times. Next came a second PCR, run for about 6 to 12 cycles, which used a sample-barcoded 5' primer along with a J-beta primer mix. TCRdb redid the calling of the 5' RACE reads with MiXCR, one entry per CDR3 protein. The sample consists of more than 1,400,000 distinct CDR3 sequences, about 43% of them appearing once. Per the germline V gene, CDR1 is MNHEY and CDR2 is SMNVEV (reference sequence). V lost 8 bases, J lost 7 bases, and 14 bases lay in between. The CDR3 loop spans 12 amino acids. The entry originates in a study of blood T cells in healthy people across ages.

The chain links TRBV27 to TRBJ2-5; no clear D. This clonotype was sampled from a woman under 30 in good health. The sequenced sample consisted of blood. CDR3 DNA: TGTGCCAGCGGACCTTCGGGCTGGACCCAGTACTTC. Translating gives CASGPSGWTQYF.